This record looks at one T cell receptor beta chain sequence and its context. This entry belongs to a study of blood T cell repertoires in COVID-19. Study-level information: COVID-19 samples from acute and convalescent phases originated in the United States, Italy and Spain.

In the original workflow: Amplification of reference gene primers was used by the study to estimate nucleated cell counts. Method: immunoSEQ multiplex PCR; TCRdb's copy keeps in-frame clones and lacks some. V, J and clone size reflect that table, while D and trimming were determined from the DNA. The sample shows around 220,000 clones, roughly 84% of them seen only once. This study enrolled people aged about 18 to 100 from about two dozen US geographic areas. Cohort 3 donors were reported recovered after two negative PCRs, clearance, or symptom resolution. The CDR3 length is 15 residues. The junction had 9 bases not matched to a gene; V was cut back by 5 bases and J by 4 bases. Germline V gene lookup returns CDR1 LNHNV and CDR2 YYDKDF (reference sequence).

Specimen: PBMCs or T cells enriched from blood (not recorded which). This receptor was obtained from a woman aged 40 to 55 who had recovered from COVID-19. V gene TRBV15 combines with J gene TRBJ2-3, with TRBD1 identical over 7 bases. The CDR3 DNA follows: TGTGCCACCAGCCAAGGCGACAGGGTGGCAGATACGCAGTATTTT. Its protein is CATSQGDRVADTQYF.